This is a list of T cell receptor beta chains from one sample in a study of T cell responses to AZD1222 COVID-19 vaccine. TCRdb keeps only in-frame clones here, not all; method: immunoSEQ multiplex PCR. This repertoire shows more than 95,000 clones, approximately 93% found once; its top ten account for 5%. The sample consisted of peripheral blood, taken on day 0 of AZD1222 vaccination. These receptors were obtained from an adult in good health. The CDR3 runs from the conserved cysteine through the conserved F or W. Fields, in order: J gene, V gene, clone size, CDR3 protein. Size values are once, few and many counts, or a class for expanded clones, and some rows have none.

j_gene: TRBJ2-1
v_gene: TRBV6-5
abundance: .
CDR3aa: CASSSRGAYNEQFF

j_gene: TRBJ2-7
v_gene: TRBV5-4
abundance: .
CDR3aa: CASSSKDGEYEQYF

j_gene: TRBJ1-1
v_gene: TRBV6-5
abundance: .
CDR3aa: CASSQQLNTEAFF

j_gene: TRBJ2-5
v_gene: TRBV7-3
abundance: .
CDR3aa: CASSRAGHETQYF

j_gene: TRBJ2-2
v_gene: TRBV7-3
abundance: .
CDR3aa: CASSLGLSNDGELFF

j_gene: TRBJ2-4
v_gene: TRBV7-9
abundance: .
CDR3aa: CASTKCNVLIAKNIQYF

j_gene: TRBJ2-1
v_gene: TRBV24-1
abundance: once
CDR3aa: CATSDLQGQPGGSYNEQFF

j_gene: TRBJ2-1
v_gene: TRBV11-2
abundance: .
CDR3aa: CASSQGLGLFHEQFF

j_gene: TRBJ2-1
v_gene: TRBV6-5
abundance: .
CDR3aa: CASRLGTGAFNEQFF

j_gene: TRBJ2-2
v_gene: TRBV3-1/TRBV3-2
abundance: .
CDR3aa: CANPLGEADTGELFF

j_gene: TRBJ2-2
v_gene: TRBV2
abundance: .
CDR3aa: CASREGIAGELFF

j_gene: TRBJ2-7
v_gene: TRBV3-1/TRBV3-2
abundance: .
CDR3aa: CASSQEVQGAPYEQYF